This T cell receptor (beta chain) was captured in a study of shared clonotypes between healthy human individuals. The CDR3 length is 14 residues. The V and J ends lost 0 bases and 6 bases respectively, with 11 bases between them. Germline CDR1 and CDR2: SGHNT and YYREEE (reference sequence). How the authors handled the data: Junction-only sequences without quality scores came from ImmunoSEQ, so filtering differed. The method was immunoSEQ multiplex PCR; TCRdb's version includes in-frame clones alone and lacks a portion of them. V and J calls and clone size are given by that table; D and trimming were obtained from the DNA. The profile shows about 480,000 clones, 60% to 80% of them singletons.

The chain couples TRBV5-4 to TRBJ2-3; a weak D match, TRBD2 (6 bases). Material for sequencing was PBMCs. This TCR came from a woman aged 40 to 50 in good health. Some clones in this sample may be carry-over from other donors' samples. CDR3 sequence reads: CASSLGEAGDTQYF. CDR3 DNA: TGTGCCAGCAGCTTGGGGGAGGCCGGCGATACGCAGTATTTT.